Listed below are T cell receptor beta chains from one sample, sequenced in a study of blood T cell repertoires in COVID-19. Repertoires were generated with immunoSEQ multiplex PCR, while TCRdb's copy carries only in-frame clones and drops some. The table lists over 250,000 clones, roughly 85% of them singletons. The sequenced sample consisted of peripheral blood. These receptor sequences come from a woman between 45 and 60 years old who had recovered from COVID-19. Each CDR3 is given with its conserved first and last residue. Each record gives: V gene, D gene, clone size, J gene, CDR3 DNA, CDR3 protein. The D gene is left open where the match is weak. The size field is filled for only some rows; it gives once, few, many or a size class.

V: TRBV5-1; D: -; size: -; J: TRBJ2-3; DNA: TGCGCCAGCAGCTTGGGACAGCGCACAGATACGCAGTATTTT; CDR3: CASSLGQRTDTQYF
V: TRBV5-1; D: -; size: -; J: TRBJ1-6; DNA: TGCGCCAGCAGCTCTGAGGGGACAACCAGCTCCTATAATTCACCCCTCCACTTT; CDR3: CASSSEGTTSSYNSPLHF
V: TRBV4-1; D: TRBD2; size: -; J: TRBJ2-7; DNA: TGCGCCAGCAGCCTCGAACTAGCGGGAGAACGAGCGCAGTACTTC; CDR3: CASSLELAGERAQYF
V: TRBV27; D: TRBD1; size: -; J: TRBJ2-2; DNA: TGTGCCAGCAGGACCCGTTTGACAGGGGACATCGGGGAGCTGTTTTTT; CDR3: CASRTRLTGDIGELFF
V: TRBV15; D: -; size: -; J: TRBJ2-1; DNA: TGTGCCACCAGCAGAGATTTCGGGGGAGTGCAGTTCTTC; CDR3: CATSRDFGGVQFF
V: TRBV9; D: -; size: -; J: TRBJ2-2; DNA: TGTGCCAGCAGCGTAGTCCCGACTAACGGGAGGAACACCGGGGAGCTGTTTTTT; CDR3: CASSVVPTNGRNTGELFF
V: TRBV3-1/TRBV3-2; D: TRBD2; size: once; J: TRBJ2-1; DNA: TGTGCCAGCAGCCAAGGGCGGCGGGGGAATGAGCAGTTCTTC; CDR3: CASSQGRRGNEQFF
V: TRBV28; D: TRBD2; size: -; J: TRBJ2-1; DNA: TGTGCCAGCAGACGTACTAGCGGGGGGGCCTCTGAGCAGTTCTTC; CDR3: CASRRTSGGASEQFF
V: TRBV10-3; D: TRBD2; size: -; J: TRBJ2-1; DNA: TGTGCCACCATAGCGGGGGGGTCCTACAATGAGCAGTTCTTC; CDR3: CATIAGGSYNEQFF
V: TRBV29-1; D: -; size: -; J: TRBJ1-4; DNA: TGCAGCGTTGATGTCGGTCAGGCTAATGAAAAACTGTTTTTT; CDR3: CSVDVGQANEKLFF
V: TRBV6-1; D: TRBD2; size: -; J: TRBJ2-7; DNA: TGTGCCAGCAGTGAAGGGAGGGGAGGGGCCTACGAGCAGTACTTC; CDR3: CASSEGRGGAYEQYF
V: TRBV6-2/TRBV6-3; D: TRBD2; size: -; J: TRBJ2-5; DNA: TGTGCCAGCAGTCCGGGACTAGCGGTTCTCCAAGAGACCCAGTACTTC; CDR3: CASSPGLAVLQETQYF
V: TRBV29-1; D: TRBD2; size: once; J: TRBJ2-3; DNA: TGCAGCGTACAGCGGGATCCACCGGGGACAGATACGCAGTATTTT; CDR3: CSVQRDPPGTDTQYF
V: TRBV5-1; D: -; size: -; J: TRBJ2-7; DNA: TGCGCCAGCAGCTTTACGCAGTACGAGCAGTACTTC; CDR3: CASSFTQYEQYF
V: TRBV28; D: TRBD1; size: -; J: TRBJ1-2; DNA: TGTGCCAGCAGTCCAGCGTCAGGGCAGGGGGCCGCTAACTATGGCTACACCTTC; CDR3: CASSPASGQGAANYGYTF
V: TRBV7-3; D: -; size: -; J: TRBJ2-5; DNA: TGTGCCAGCAGCTTGTGGGAGCAAGAGACCCAGTACTTC; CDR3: CASSLWEQETQYF
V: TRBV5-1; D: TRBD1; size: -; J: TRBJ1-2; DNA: TGCGCCAGCAGCTTAGCCGACAGGGTATTTGAGCGCTACACCTTC; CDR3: CASSLADRVFERYTF
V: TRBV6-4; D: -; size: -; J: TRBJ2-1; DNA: TGTGCCAGCATCCTACCACCGGCTGCACGGCGGGGTAATTACAATGAGCAGTTCTTC; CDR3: CASILPPAARRGNYNEQFF
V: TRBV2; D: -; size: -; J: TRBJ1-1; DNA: TGTGCCAGCAATGGAGACAGCCCCACTGAAGCTTTCTTT; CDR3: CASNGDSPTEAFF
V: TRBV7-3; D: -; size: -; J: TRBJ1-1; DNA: TGTGCCAGCAGTGCCTTTCCGGGAGGCACTGAAGCTTTCTTT; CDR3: CASSAFPGGTEAFF
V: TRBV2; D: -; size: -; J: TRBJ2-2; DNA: TGTGCCAGCAGTGAAGGTCCCAGGGAAGGGGTTGGGGAGCTGTTTTTT; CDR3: CASSEGPREGVGELFF
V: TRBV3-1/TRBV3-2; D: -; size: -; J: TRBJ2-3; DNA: TGTGCCAGCAGCCAAGAAGGGGGGGGGACCACAGATACGCAGTATTTT; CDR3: CASSQEGGGTTDTQYF
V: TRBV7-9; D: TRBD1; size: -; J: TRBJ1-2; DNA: TGTGCCAGCAGCTTCACAGGGGATAGCTATGGCTACACCTTC; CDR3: CASSFTGDSYGYTF